These 32 T cell receptor beta chains were sequenced from one sample in a study of tissue T cells after allogeneic stem cell transplantation. The protocol was immunoSEQ multiplex PCR, while the TCRdb copy is restricted to in-frame clones and leaves out a portion. The top ten clones hold less than 4.5% of a sample with 25,000 to 35,000 clones, over 75% of them seen once. The source was blood, collected before transplantation. These receptors were collected from a woman aged 18 to 55 who later had graft-versus-host disease after an allogeneic stem cell transplant.

V is TRBV4-3 and J is TRBJ1-2; no clear D. Germline V gene data show CDR1 as LGHNA and CDR2 as YSLEER. The germline V and J ends were trimmed by 0 bases and 4 bases, with 9 bases remaining between them. This CDR3 has 14 residues. The CDR3 DNA follows: TGCGCCAGCAGCCAAGACGCGGGAAGCTATGGCTACACCTTC. Translation gives CASSQDAGSYGYTF.

V is TRBV5-1 and J is TRBJ1-2; maybe TRBD1 (6 bases). Per the germline V gene, CDR1 is SGHRS and CDR2 is YFSETQ. CDR3 length: 16 residues. The germline V and J ends were trimmed by 4 bases and 3 bases, with 19 bases remaining between them. The CDR3 DNA sequence: TGCGCCAGCAGCATCGCCGCGTCAGGGGAGGACTATGGCTACACCTTC. Its protein is CASSIAASGEDYGYTF.

Written as DNA, the CDR3 is TGTGCCAGCTCACCATTGAAGAGCGGGATAGGCGAGCAGTACTTC. Protein product: CASSPLKSGIGEQYF. The genes are TRBV18 and TRBJ2-7; TRBD2 agrees at 7 bases. The junction had 10 bases not matched to a gene; V was cut back by 2 bases and J by 6 bases. The CDR3 length is 15 residues. CDR1 is KGHSH and CDR2 is LQKENI in the germline V gene.

The chain has TRBV7-6 and TRBJ2-7; maybe TRBD2 (6 bases). This CDR3 has 14 residues. Germline CDR1 and CDR2: SGHVS and FNYEAQ. Trimming shortened V by 2 bases and J by 0 bases, and 8 bases separated the two germline ends. CDR3 protein: CASSLRRGSYEQYF. The CDR3 DNA reads TGTGCCAGCAGCTTACGGCGGGGCTCCTACGAGCAGTACTTC.

The rearrangement joins TRBV5-6 to TRBJ2-1; D is undetermined. This CDR3 has 13 amino acids. Trimming pared 0 bases from V and 5 bases from J, leaving 6 bases between. Germline V gene lookup returns CDR1 SGHDT and CDR2 YYEEEE. The CDR3 is CASSLEQNNEQFF. DNA of the CDR3: TGTGCCAGCAGCTTGGAGCAGAACAATGAGCAGTTCTTC.

The chain carries TRBV11-1 and TRBJ2-7; 7 bases agree with TRBD1. Germline lookup yields CDR1 SGHAT and CDR2 FQDESV (reference sequence). This CDR3 comprises 13 residues. The V gene end was trimmed by 3 bases and the J gene end by 4 bases; junction bases not matched to a gene: 3. The DNA of the CDR3 is TGTGCCAGCAGCTTCCAGACAGGGTACGAGCAGTACTTC. Its protein product is CASSFQTGYEQYF.

The chain couples TRBV5-1 to TRBJ2-5, with D tentatively TRBD2 (7 bases). This CDR3 has 16 amino acids. CDR1 SGHRS and CDR2 YFSETQ come from the germline V gene. Trimming removed 3 bases from V and 5 bases from J, with 20 bases in between. The CDR3 here is CASSWGRGGREETQYF. CDR3 DNA sequence: TGCGCCAGCAGCTGGGGCAGGGGAGGGAGAGAGGAGACCCAGTACTTC.

The chain recombines TRBV6-5 with TRBJ1-4, with 10 bases fitting TRBD1. Germline-derived CDR1 and CDR2 are MNHEY and SVGAGI. There are 14 residues in the CDR3. Losses at the gene ends were 7 bases for V and 6 bases for J; bases not matched to a gene: 5. CDR3 residues: CASNDRGRDEKLFF. DNA for the CDR3: TGTGCCAGCAACGACAGGGGGCGGGATGAAAAACTGTTTTTT.

J is TRBJ2-6 and V is TRBV5-1; 12 bases are shared with TRBD1. The CDR3 contains 16 residues. The germline V gene has CDR1 SGHRS and CDR2 YFSETQ. Trimming took 4 bases from V and 4 from J; bases not matched to a gene: 3. CDR3: CASSGTGGDGANVLTF. CDR3 bases: TGCGCCAGCAGCGGGACAGGGGGCGACGGGGCCAACGTCCTGACTTTC.

This sequence joins TRBV14 and TRBJ1-1; D might be TRBD1 (5 bases). The germline V gene has CDR1 SGHDN and CDR2 FVKESK. V was shortened by 3 bases and J by 0 bases, with 17 bases between the two germline ends. The CDR3 is 17 amino acids. CDR3 loop: CASSHFAGRRLNTEAFF. The CDR3 region has the DNA TGTGCCAGCAGCCACTTCGCGGGACGGAGACTGAACACTGAAGCTTTCTTT. Full variable domain (missing parts from reference TRBV14 and TRBJ1-1): EAGVTQFPSHSVIEKGQTVTLRCDPISGHDNLYWYRRVMGKEIKFLLHFVKESKQDESGMPNNRFLAERTGGTYSTLKVQPAELEDSGVYFCASSHFAGRRLNTEAFFGQGTRLTVV.

The chain employs TRBV9 and TRBJ1-5; D call uncertain. CDR1 is SGDLS and CDR2 is YYNGEE in the germline V gene. V lost 4 bases and J lost 4, with 9 bases in between. The CDR3 has 13 amino acids. This CDR3 reads CASSPRPNQPQHF. The CDR3 region has the DNA TGTGCCAGCAGCCCACGTCCTAATCAGCCCCAGCATTTT.

The V and J genes are TRBV12-3 or TRBV12-4 and TRBJ1-1; D not resolved. The CDR3 is 10 residues long. Between the trimmed V and J ends, which lost 6 bases and 6 bases, there was a span of 5 bases. In nucleotides, the CDR3 is TGTGCCAGCAGGTCGGCTGAAGCTTTCTTT. Its protein is CASRSAEAFF.

About this clone: One end of the junction does not line up with germline, which may come from a read error. This chain connects TRBV28 to TRBJ2-7; TRBD1 matches at 7 bases. Germline-derived CDR1 and CDR2 are MDHEN and SYDVKM. The CDR3 is 14 amino acids. In DNA, the CDR3 is TGTGCCAGCAGTCGAGGACAGGACTCCGACGAGCAGTACTTC. This translates into CASSRGQDSDEQYF.

The chain recombines TRBV30 with TRBJ2-1; D uncertain. Germline V gives CDR1 GTSNPN, CDR2 SVGIG (reference sequence). Between the trimmed V and J ends, which lost 4 bases and 9 bases, there was a span of 16 bases. CDR3 length equals 13 residues. CDR3 region: CAWTWSPRSEQFF. As DNA, the CDR3 is TGTGCCTGGACTTGGAGTCCCCGTAGTGAGCAGTTCTTC. The variable domain in full, completed from reference TRBV30 and TRBJ2-1, reads SQTIHQWPATLVQPVGSPLSLECTVEGTSNPNLYWYRQAAGRGLQLLFYSVGIGQISSEVPQNLSASRPQDRQFILSSKKLLLSDSGFYLCAWTWSPRSEQFFGPGTRLTVL.

The rearrangement joins TRBV19 to TRBJ2-3; 10 positions match TRBD2. The J segment lost 1 base and the V segment lost 6 bases, leaving 4 bases of the junction unmatched. CDR1 and CDR2 (germline): LNHDA, SQIVND (reference sequence). The CDR3 is 15 residues long. CDR3 DNA sequence: TGTGCCAGTAGCCTCGGGACTAGCGGCACAGATACGCAGTATTTT. Its translation: CASSLGTSGTDTQYF.

This chain uses TRBV6-4 with TRBJ1-1; 7 nucleotides agree with TRBD1. Germline CDR1 is MRHNA and CDR2 is SNTAGT. After removal of 6 bases from V and 1 base from J, the junction contained 5 bases not matched to a gene. The length of the CDR3 is 14 residues. This chain's CDR3 is CASRGEGANTEAFF. The CDR3 coding sequence is TGTGCCAGCAGGGGAGAGGGGGCGAACACTGAAGCTTTCTTT.

The rearrangement links TRBV29-1 to TRBJ2-7, with unresolved D. V was trimmed by 5 bases and J by 2 bases, leaving 13 bases between them. The CDR3 spans 13 residues. The germline CDR1 and CDR2 sequences are SQVTM and ANQGSEA. The CDR3 coding sequence is TGCAGCGTTACTGGGCAGGTAGCCTACGAGCAGTACTTC. This translates into CSVTGQVAYEQYF.

This rearrangement joins TRBV7-9 to TRBJ1-2; 7 bases line up with TRBD1. The V gene end was trimmed by 3 bases and the J gene end by 8 bases; junction bases not matched to a gene: 12. Germline assignment: CDR1 SEHNR and CDR2 FQNEAQ (reference sequence). The CDR3 has 15 amino acids. CDR3 DNA sequence: TGTGCCAGCAGCTTCACCTCGACAGGGTCGGAAGGCTACACCTTC. Its translation: CASSFTSTGSEGYTF.

This clone was observed a few times. J is TRBJ2-7 and V is TRBV7-9, with 8 bases matching TRBD1. Losses at the gene ends were 4 bases for V and 4 bases for J; bases not matched to a gene: 12. The germline CDR1 and CDR2 sequences are SEHNR and FQNEAQ (reference sequence). The CDR3 sequence is 16 residues long. CDR3 region: CASSSWGTGASYEQYF. The CDR3 bases are TGTGCCAGCAGCTCTTGGGGGACAGGAGCTTCATACGAGCAGTACTTC.

The chain combines TRBV5-6 with TRBJ2-6; D possibly uses TRBD1 or TRBD2 (5 bases each). This CDR3 is built from 15 residues. The germline V gene has CDR1 SGHDT and CDR2 YYEEEE. The ends were cut back, 6 bases at V and 0 bases at J, with 10 bases in the middle. The CDR3 DNA reads TGTGCCAGCACCCAGGGACGCTCTGGGGCCAACGTCCTGACTTTC. Translated: CASTQGRSGANVLTF.

The chain is built from TRBV7-2 and TRBJ1-2; D is ambiguous. The CDR3 has 14 residues. Trimming stripped 5 bases from V and 4 bases from J, with 14 bases between. Germline-derived CDR1 and CDR2 are SGHTA and FQGNSA. CDR3 in DNA: TGTGCCAGCAGCCTCGGGGTGGGGTCCTATGGCTACACCTTC. Translation: CASSLGVGSYGYTF.

The gene calls are TRBV6-5 and TRBJ1-3; TRBD1 is a possible D gene (5 bases). Looked up from germline, CDR1 is MNHEY and CDR2 is SVGAGI. Trimming removed 5 bases from V and 2 bases from J, with 10 bases in between. CDR3 length: 14 amino acids. DNA for the CDR3: TGTGCCAGCAGTCCGACAGTGGCTGGAAACACCATATATTTT. Encoded protein: CASSPTVAGNTIYF.

V is TRBV20-1 and J is TRBJ2-1, with D possibly matching TRBD1 (6 bases). Deletions cut 3 bases from V and 7 bases from J, with 16 bases between. The CDR3 contains 14 residues. CDR1 DFQATT and CDR2 SNEGSKA come from the germline V gene (reference sequence). CDR3 nucleotides: TGCAGTGCTAGTTTGTCGGAAAGGGGGAATGAGCAGTTCTTC. Its protein product is CSASLSERGNEQFF.

The rearrangement joins TRBV6-1 to TRBJ1-4, with 8 nucleotides matching TRBD1. CDR3 length: 14 residues. Germline CDR1 MNHNS, CDR2 SASEGT. Trimming at V came to 3 bases and at J to 6 bases, leaving 3 bases not matched to a gene. The CDR3 here is CASSETGDDEKLFF. For the CDR3, the DNA is TGTGCCAGCAGTGAGACAGGGGATGATGAAAAACTGTTTTTT.

This chain joins TRBV11-2 and TRBJ2-1; D possibly uses TRBD1 or TRBD2 (5 bases each). V lost 2 bases and J 8 bases, leaving 16 bases between the germline ends. Per germline, CDR1 SGHAT and CDR2 FQNNGV. This CDR3 comprises 15 residues. CDR3 loop: CASSLWGPERDEQFF. The CDR3 coding sequence is TGTGCCAGCAGCTTATGGGGACCAGAACGCGATGAGCAGTTCTTC.

The J gene is TRBJ1-2, the V gene TRBV19; no reliable D call. The CDR3 length is 13 residues. V gave up 6 bases and J gave up 4 bases, with 12 bases separating them. Germline V gene lookup returns CDR1 LNHDA and CDR2 SQIVND (reference sequence). The CDR3 sequence is CASRLDGVYGYTF. For the CDR3, the DNA is TGTGCCAGTAGACTCGACGGAGTCTATGGCTACACCTTC.

V gene TRBV20-1 combines with J gene TRBJ2-3, with 8 bases identical to TRBD2. CDR3 length: 16 residues. Looked up from germline, CDR1 is DFQATT and CDR2 is SNEGSKA (reference sequence). V shed 3 bases and J 6 bases; nucleotides not matched to a gene: 14. CDR3 loop: CSASSSREAGSDTQYF. The CDR3, as DNA: TGCAGTGCTAGTTCATCGCGGGAGGCCGGGTCCGATACGCAGTATTTT.

The gene calls are TRBV27 and TRBJ2-7; 11 bases match TRBD1. V was pared by 5 bases and J by 5 bases, with 5 bases of the junction left unmatched. The CDR3 has 14 residues. Germline V lookup: CDR1 MNHEY, CDR2 SMNVEV (reference sequence). CDR3 amino acids: CASSPGTGGNEQYF. Written as DNA, the CDR3 is TGTGCCAGCAGTCCCGGGACAGGGGGGAACGAGCAGTACTTC.

The chain has TRBV12-3 or TRBV12-4 and TRBJ1-6; the D gene is possibly TRBD1 (5 bases). The CDR3 length is 11 residues. V gave up 1 base and J gave up 15 bases, with 7 bases separating them. The CDR3 bases are TGTGCCAGCAGTTTAGGGCAGGGCCTCCACTTT. Translating gives CASSLGQGLHF.

The chain links TRBV28 to TRBJ1-2; D ambiguous. CDR3 size: 15 residues. Deletions cut 6 bases from V and 2 bases from J, with 16 bases between. Germline CDR1 and CDR2: MDHEN and SYDVKM. This chain's CDR3 is CASSPPGEPNYGYTF. The CDR3 nucleotides are TGTGCCAGCAGCCCACCCGGGGAGCCCAACTATGGCTACACCTTC.

The chain links TRBV5-1 to TRBJ1-1; TRBD1 matches at 9 bases. This CDR3 spans 13 amino acids. J lost 2 bases, V lost 5 bases, and 1 base had no gene match. The germline V gene encodes CDR1 SGHRS and CDR2 YFSETQ. The CDR3, as DNA: TGCGCCAGCAGGGGACAGGGTAACACTGAAGCTTTCTTT. Encoded protein: CASRGQGNTEAFF. The complete variable domain, with remaining parts taken from reference TRBV5-1 and TRBJ1-1, reads KAGVTQTPRYLIKTRGQQVTLSCSPISGHRSVSWYQQTPGQGLQFLFEYFSETQRNKGNFPGRFSGRQFSNSRSEMNVSTLELGDSALYLCASRGQGNTEAFFGQGTRLTVV.

The chain combines TRBV14 with TRBJ2-7; D is unclear. The length of the CDR3 is 14 residues. Germline-derived CDR1 and CDR2 are SGHDN and FVKESK. V was trimmed by 3 bases and J by 8 bases, leaving 17 bases between them. DNA for the CDR3: TGTGCCAGCAGCCAGCTACAGACCAGTTATAAGCAGTACTTC. It codes for CASSQLQTSYKQYF. The full variable domain, completed using reference TRBV14 and TRBJ2-7, is EAGVTQFPSHSVIEKGQTVTLRCDPISGHDNLYWYRRVMGKEIKFLLHFVKESKQDESGMPNNRFLAERTGGTYSTLKVQPAELEDSGVYFCASSQLQTSYKQYFGPGTRLTVT.